These 3 T cell receptor beta chains were all obtained from the same sample, sequenced in a study of T-cell memory formation after mild COVID-19. TCRdb recomputed calls from the 5' RACE reads with MiXCR, one row per CDR3 protein. The sample has almost 350,000 distinct CDR3 sequences; 20% to 25% are singletons. Sequences were obtained from PBMCs or a T cell subset sorted from them (not recorded which). Every receptor here comes from a man in his late teens or twenties who had mild COVID-19 (a few samples of this study predate the infection). Cell type and time point are not known.

Many counts were recorded for this clonotype. The V gene is TRBV7-9, the J gene TRBJ2-3, with D unresolved. V lost 5 bases and J 4 bases, leaving 16 bases between the germline ends. Germline CDR1 SEHNR, CDR2 FQNEAQ (reference sequence). The CDR3 has 15 amino acids. The CDR3 loop reads CASSPSVGIADTQYF. CDR3 nucleotides: TGTGCCAGCAGCCCCTCGGTGGGGATAGCAGATACGCAGTATTTT.

This clonotype was counted a few times. The chain uses TRBV7-9 and TRBJ2-3, with 8 bases matching TRBD2. The CDR3 is made up of 16 amino acids. With V trimmed by 6 bases and J by 1 base, 9 bases remained unmatched. Germline V gene lookup returns CDR1 SEHNR and CDR2 FQNEAQ (reference sequence). CDR3 in amino acids: CASSSSSSGGTDTQYF. DNA for the CDR3: TGTGCCAGCAGTTCCTCTAGTAGCGGGGGCACAGATACGCAGTATTTT.

The chain links TRBV2 to TRBJ2-1; 8 nucleotides line up with TRBD1. Germline CDR1 reads SNHLY; CDR2 reads FYNNEI. With V trimmed by 5 bases and J by 5 bases, 11 bases remained unmatched. CDR3 length: 16 amino acids. Written as DNA, the CDR3 is TGTGCCAGCAGTCCTACCATGGACAGGGACAACAATGAGCAGTTCTTC. This encodes CASSPTMDRDNNEQFF. The complete variable domain, with remaining parts taken from reference TRBV2 and TRBJ2-1, reads EPEVTQTPSHQVTQMGQEVILRCVPISNHLYFYWYRQILGQKVEFLVSFYNNEISEKSEIFDDQFSVERPDGSNFTLKIRSTKLEDSAMYFCASSPTMDRDNNEQFFGPGTRLTVL.